This is a list of T cell receptor beta chains from one sample in a study of T cells after yellow fever vaccination. Via MiXCR, TCRdb re-called the 5' RACE reads, giving one row per CDR3 protein. This table holds some 350,000 distinct CDR3 sequences, under 14% found once. The specimen comprised PBMCs, sampled on the day of the first yellow fever vaccination. These receptor sequences come from a man aged 18 to 30 who received the YFV17D yellow fever vaccine. Each CDR3 is given with its conserved first and last residue. Not all rows give a size; the values are once, few, many and, for expanded clones, a class.

V gene	J gene	clone size	CDR3 protein
TRBV4-3	TRBJ2-5	many	CASSPETTGRETQYF
TRBV3-1	TRBJ1-5	NA	CASSQEGDNQPQHF
TRBV4-3	TRBJ2-2	NA	CASSQGFRGAWAGELFF
TRBV15	TRBJ1-6	few	CATSSGQGYNSPLHF
TRBV4-1	TRBJ2-7	few	CASSQDGMTGGEQYF
TRBV4-2	TRBJ1-5	few	CASSQGTEGQPQHF
TRBV7-3	TRBJ2-5	NA	CASSPWGAFGKTQYF
TRBV20-1	TRBJ1-1	NA	CSAETGKTAFF
TRBV3-1	TRBJ1-2	few	CASSHLHNLGLLYGYTF
TRBV5-1	TRBJ2-5	NA	CASSFLVEETQYF
TRBV3-1	TRBJ2-5	NA	CASSPPLQTQYF
TRBV1	TRBJ2-1	few	CTSSQEPAGDNEQFF
TRBV11-2	TRBJ2-2	few	CASSNEGTASNTGELFF
TRBV5-1	TRBJ1-2	few	CASSSSTGINYGYTF
TRBV7-9	TRBJ1-5	few	CASSYGQGLNQPQHF
TRBV29-1	TRBJ1-1	few	CSVRTGIHTEAFF
TRBV24-1	TRBJ2-6	once	CATSDTEGAGANVLTF
TRBV18	TRBJ2-5	few	CASSLVARRQETQYF
TRBV10-3	TRBJ2-5	many	CAISESGVQYF
TRBV27	TRBJ2-7	few	CASSLRQRYEQYF
TRBV20-1	TRBJ1-2	few	CSARDHRGGYGYTF
TRBV9	TRBJ2-5	many	CASSVVSGGQETQYF
TRBV6-5	TRBJ2-3	few	CASSPWRGAGTDTQYF
TRBV12-3/TRBV12-4	TRBJ1-5	NA	CASSLGDRSLNQPQHF
TRBV6-2/TRBV6-3	TRBJ2-5	NA	CASSYSLSGAETQYF
TRBV6-5	TRBJ2-7	few	CASSSTSGPSYEQYF
TRBV20-1	TRBJ2-5	NA	CSAVLGREETQYF
TRBV12-3/TRBV12-4	TRBJ1-6	few	CASSLSGHYNSPLHF
TRBV14	TRBJ2-5	NA	CASSQSDSGVIGVKTQYF
TRBV3-1	TRBJ2-3	many	CATAGTSTDTQYF
TRBV7-2	TRBJ1-2	few	CASSTRLTQVKGYTF
TRBV4-2	TRBJ2-3	few	CASSQEVRAGGTDTQYF
TRBV3-1	TRBJ1-1	few	CASSPPQGPSLAFF
TRBV5-1	TRBJ2-1	many	CASSLGWYNEQFF
TRBV2	TRBJ2-5	NA	CASTGQGRGETQYF
TRBV11-2	TRBJ2-5	few	CASSLDPPSETQYF
TRBV20-1	TRBJ2-7	few	CSARRSGASEQYF
TRBV6-6	TRBJ2-7	many	CAARRRTGQEQYF